Detailed here is one TCR beta chain. Its target is not known. The sample belongs to a study of cytomegalovirus exposure and HLA in healthy donors. Study-level findings and limits: Several of the most significant clusters appeared, in a later analysis, to be linked to common viral pathogens. Cytomegalovirus association was assigned to under 200 TCR beta chains. More clonal expansion characterized HLA-associated TCR beta chains than equally common others in a later analysis.

Donors showed nominal health when sampled, although they likely had unrecorded immune exposures. The PCR ran on 60 Vbeta and 13 Jbeta primers. Clones were sequenced by immunoSEQ multiplex PCR, and TCRdb holds only the in-frame ones, with some missing. This sample has roughly 80,000 clones; 80% to 90% occur once, and the top ten carry under 2%. The CDR3 runs 15 residues. V shed 4 bases and J 6 bases; nucleotides not matched to a gene: 2. Germline CDR1 and CDR2: SGHVS and FNYEAQ. Sequencing was done on a sample of PBMCs. The J gene is TRBJ2-1, the V gene TRBV7-6, with 14 bases matching TRBD2. The TCR sequence derives from a woman between 25 and 40 years old in good health and CMV-seronegative. The DNA of the CDR3 is TGTGCCAGCAGCTCGGGACTAGCGGGAGTCAATGAGCAGTTCTTC. As protein: CASSSGLAGVNEQFF.